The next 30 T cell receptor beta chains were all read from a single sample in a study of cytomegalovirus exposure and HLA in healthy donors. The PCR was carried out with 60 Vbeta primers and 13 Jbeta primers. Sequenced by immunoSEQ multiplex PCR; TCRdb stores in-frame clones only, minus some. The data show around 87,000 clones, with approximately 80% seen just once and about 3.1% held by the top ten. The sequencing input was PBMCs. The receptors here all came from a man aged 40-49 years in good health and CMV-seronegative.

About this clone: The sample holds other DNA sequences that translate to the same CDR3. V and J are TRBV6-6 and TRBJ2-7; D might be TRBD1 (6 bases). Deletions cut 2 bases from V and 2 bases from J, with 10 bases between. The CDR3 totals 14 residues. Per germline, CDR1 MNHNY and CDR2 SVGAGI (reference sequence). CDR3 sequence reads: CASSYGTGTYEQYF. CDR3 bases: TGTGCCAGCAGTTACGGTACAGGGACCTACGAGCAGTACTTC.

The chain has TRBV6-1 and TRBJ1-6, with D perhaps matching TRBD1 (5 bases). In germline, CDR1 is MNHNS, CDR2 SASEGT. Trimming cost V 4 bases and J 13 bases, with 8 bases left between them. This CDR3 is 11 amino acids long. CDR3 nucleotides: TGTGCCAGCAGTGTGGGGGGGCCCCTCCACTTT. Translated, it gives CASSVGGPLHF.

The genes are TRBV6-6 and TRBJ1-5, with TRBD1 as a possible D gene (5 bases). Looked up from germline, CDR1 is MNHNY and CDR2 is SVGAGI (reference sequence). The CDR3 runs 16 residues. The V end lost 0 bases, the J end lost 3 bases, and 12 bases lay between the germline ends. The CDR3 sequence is CASSYSVGRDNQPQHF. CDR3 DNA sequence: TGTGCCAGCAGTTACTCGGTTGGCAGGGACAATCAGCCCCAGCATTTT.

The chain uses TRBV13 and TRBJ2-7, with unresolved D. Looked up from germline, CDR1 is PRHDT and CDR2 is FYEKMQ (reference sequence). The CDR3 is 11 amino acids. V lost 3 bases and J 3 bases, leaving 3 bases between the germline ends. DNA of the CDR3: TGTGCCAGCAGCTTTTACTACGAGCAGTACTTC. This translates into CASSFYYEQYF.

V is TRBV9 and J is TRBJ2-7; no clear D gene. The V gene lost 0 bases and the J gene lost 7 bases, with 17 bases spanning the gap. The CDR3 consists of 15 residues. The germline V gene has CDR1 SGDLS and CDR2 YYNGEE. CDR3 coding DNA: TGTGCCAGCAGCGTAGATCCTACCGCTACTCGGGAGCAGTACTTC. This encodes CASSVDPTATREQYF.

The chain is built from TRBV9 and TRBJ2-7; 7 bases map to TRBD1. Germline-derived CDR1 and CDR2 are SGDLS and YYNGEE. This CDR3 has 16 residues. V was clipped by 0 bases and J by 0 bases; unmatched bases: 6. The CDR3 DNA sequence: TGTGCCAGCAGCGTAGCTAGGGACAGCTACTCCTACGAGCAGTACTTC. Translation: CASSVARDSYSYEQYF.

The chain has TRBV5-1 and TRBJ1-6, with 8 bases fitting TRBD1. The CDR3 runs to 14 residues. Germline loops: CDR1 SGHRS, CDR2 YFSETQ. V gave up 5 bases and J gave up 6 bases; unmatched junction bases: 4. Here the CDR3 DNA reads TGCGCCAGCAGGCAGGGGGCTGTTAATTCACCCCTCCACTTT. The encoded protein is CASRQGAVNSPLHF.

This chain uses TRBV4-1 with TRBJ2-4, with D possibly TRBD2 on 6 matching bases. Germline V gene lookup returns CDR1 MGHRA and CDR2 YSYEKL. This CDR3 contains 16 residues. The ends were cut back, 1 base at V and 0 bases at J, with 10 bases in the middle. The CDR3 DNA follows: TGCGCCAGCAGCCAAGTTGGAGGGAAAGCCAAAAACATTCAGTACTTC. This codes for CASSQVGGKAKNIQYF.

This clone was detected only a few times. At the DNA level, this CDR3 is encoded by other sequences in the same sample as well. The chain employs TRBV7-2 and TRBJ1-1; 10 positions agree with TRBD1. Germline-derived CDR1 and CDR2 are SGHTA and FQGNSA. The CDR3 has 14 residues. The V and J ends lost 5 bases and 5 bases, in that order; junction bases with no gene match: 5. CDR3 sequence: CASSPGQGRTEAFF. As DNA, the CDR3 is TGTGCCAGCAGCCCGGGACAGGGGAGGACTGAAGCTTTCTTT.

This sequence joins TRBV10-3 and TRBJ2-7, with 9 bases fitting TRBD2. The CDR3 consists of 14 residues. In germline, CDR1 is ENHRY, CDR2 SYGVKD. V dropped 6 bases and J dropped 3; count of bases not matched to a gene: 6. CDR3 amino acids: CAIREAGGSYEQYF. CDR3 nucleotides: TGTGCCATCAGGGAAGCGGGGGGAAGCTACGAGCAGTACTTC.

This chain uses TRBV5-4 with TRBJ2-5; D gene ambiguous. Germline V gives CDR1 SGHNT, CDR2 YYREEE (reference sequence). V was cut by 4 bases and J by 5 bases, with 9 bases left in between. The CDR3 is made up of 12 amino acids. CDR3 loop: CASSPFRETQYF. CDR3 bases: TGTGCCAGCAGCCCCTTCAGGGAGACCCAGTACTTC.

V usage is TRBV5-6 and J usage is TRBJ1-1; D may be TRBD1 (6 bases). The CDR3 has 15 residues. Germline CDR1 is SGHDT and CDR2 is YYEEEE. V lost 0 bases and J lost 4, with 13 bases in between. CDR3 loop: CASSLGGGARTEAFF. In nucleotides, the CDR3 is TGTGCCAGCAGCTTGGGTGGGGGGGCGCGCACTGAAGCTTTCTTT. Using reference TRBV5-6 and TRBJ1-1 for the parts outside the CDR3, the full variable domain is DAGVTQSPTHLIKTRGQQVTLRCSPKSGHDTVSWYQQALGQGPQFIFQYYEEEERQRGNFPDRFSGHQFPNYSSELNVNALLLGDSALYLCASSLGGGARTEAFFGQGTRLTVV.

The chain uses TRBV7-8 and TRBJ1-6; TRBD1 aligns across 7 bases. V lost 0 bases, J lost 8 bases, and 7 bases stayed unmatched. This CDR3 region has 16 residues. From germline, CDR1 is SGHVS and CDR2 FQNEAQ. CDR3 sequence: CASSLALRTGDSPLHF. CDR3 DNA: TGTGCCAGCAGCTTAGCCCTACGGACAGGAGATTCACCCCTCCACTTT.

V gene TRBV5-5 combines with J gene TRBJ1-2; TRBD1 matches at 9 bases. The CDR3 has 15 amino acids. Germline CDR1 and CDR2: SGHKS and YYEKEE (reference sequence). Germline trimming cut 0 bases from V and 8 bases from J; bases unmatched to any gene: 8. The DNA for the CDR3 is TGTGCCAGCAGCTTGGCAGGACAGGGGCAATTCGGCTACACCTTC. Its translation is CASSLAGQGQFGYTF.

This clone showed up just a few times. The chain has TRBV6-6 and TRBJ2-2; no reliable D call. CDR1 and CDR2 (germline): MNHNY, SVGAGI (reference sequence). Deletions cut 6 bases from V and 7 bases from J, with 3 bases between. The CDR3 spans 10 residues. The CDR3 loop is CASSGGELFF. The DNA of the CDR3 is TGTGCCAGCAGCGGCGGGGAGCTGTTTTTT.

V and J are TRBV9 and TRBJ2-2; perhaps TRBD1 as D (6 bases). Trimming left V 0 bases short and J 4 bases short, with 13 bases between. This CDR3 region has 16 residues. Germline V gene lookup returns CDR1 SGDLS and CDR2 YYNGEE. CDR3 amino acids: CASSVAAGASTGELFF. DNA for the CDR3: TGTGCCAGCAGCGTAGCTGCAGGGGCGTCCACCGGGGAGCTGTTTTTT.

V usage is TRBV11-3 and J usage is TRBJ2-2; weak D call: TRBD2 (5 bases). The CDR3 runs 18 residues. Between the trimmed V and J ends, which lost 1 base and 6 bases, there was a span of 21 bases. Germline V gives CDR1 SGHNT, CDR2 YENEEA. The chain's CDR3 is CASSLGWSGAPKAGELFF. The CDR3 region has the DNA TGTGCCAGCAGCTTAGGTTGGAGCGGCGCGCCCAAGGCCGGGGAGCTGTTTTTT.

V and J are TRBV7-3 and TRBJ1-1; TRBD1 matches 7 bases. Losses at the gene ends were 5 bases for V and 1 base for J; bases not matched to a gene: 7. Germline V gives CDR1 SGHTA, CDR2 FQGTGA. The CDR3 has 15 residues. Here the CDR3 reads CASSINRGRNTEAFF. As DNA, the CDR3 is TGTGCCAGCAGCATAAACAGGGGTCGGAACACTGAAGCTTTCTTT.

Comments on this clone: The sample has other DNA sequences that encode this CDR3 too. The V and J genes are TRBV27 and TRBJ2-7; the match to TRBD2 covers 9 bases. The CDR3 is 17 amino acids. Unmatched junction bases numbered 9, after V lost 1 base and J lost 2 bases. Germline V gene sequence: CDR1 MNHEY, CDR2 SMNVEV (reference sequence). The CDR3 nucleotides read TGTGCCAGCAGTTTATTGCTCGCGGGGGGGATCACCTACGAGCAGTACTTC. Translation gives CASSLLLAGGITYEQYF.

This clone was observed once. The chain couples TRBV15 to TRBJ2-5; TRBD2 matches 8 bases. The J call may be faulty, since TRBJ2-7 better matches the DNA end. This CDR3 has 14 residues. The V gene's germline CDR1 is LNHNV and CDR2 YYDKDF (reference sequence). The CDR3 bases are TGTGCCACGGCGGGGGGCATAATGGTTCACGAGCAGTACTTC. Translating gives CATAGGIMVHEQYF.

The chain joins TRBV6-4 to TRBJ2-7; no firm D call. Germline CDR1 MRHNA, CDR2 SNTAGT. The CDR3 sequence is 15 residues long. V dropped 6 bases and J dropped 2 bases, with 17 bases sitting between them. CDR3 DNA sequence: TGTGCCAGCAGCCCTCAGGCAAGTTCTGCCTACGAGCAGTACTTC. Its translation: CASSPQASSAYEQYF.

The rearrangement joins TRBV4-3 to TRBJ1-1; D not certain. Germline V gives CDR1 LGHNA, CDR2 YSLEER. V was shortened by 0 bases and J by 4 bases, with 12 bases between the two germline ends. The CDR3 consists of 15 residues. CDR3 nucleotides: TGCGCCAGCAGCCAAGATCAGGTGGTGGGCACTGAAGCTTTCTTT. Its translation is CASSQDQVVGTEAFF.

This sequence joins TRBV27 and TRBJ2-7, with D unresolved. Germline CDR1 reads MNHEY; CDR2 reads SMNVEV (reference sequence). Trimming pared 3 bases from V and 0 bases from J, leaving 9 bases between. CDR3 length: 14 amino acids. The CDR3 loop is CASSFTVSSYEQYF. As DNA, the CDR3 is TGTGCCAGCAGTTTTACAGTCAGCTCCTACGAGCAGTACTTC.

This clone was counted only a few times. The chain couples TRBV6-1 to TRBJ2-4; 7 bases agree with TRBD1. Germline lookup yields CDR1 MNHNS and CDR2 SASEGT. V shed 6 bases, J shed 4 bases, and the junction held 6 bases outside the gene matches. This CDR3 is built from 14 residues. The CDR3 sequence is CASRDRPSKNIQYF. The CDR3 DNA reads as TGTGCCAGCAGGGACAGGCCTTCGAAAAACATTCAGTACTTC.

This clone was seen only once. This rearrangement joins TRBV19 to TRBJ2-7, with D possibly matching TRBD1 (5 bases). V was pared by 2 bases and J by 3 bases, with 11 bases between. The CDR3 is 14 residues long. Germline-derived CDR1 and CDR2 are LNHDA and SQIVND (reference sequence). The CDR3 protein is CASSIQGTFYEQYF. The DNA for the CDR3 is TGTGCCAGTAGTATACAGGGAACCTTCTACGAGCAGTACTTC.

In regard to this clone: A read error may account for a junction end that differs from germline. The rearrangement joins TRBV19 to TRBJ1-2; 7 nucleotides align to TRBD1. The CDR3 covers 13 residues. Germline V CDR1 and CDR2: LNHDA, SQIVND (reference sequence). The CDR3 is CASSITFYPGGLF. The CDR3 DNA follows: TGTGCCAGTAGTATTACTTTCTATCCAGGGGGTCTCTTC.

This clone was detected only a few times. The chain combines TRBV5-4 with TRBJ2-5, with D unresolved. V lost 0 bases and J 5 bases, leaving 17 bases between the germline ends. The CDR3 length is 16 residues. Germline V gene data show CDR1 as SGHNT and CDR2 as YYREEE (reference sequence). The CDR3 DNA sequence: TGTGCCAGCAGCTTGGGAACACAGACCCAAAAGGAGACCCAGTACTTC. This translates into CASSLGTQTQKETQYF.

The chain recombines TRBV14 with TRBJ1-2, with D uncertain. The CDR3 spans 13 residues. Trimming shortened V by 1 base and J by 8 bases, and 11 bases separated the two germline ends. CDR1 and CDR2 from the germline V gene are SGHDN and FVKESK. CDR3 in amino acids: CASSQGFARGYTF. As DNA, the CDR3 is TGTGCCAGCAGCCAAGGCTTTGCGCGCGGCTACACCTTC. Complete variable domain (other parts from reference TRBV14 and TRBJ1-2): EAGVTQFPSHSVIEKGQTVTLRCDPISGHDNLYWYRRVMGKEIKFLLHFVKESKQDESGMPNNRFLAERTGGTYSTLKVQPAELEDSGVYFCASSQGFARGYTFGSGTRLTVV.

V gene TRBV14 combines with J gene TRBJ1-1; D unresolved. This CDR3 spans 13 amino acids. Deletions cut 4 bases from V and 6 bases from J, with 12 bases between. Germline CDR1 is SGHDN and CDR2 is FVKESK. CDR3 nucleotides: TGTGCCAGCAGCCTTCCGGGGAGGGCTGAAGCTTTCTTT. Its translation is CASSLPGRAEAFF. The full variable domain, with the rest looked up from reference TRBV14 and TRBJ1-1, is EAGVTQFPSHSVIEKGQTVTLRCDPISGHDNLYWYRRVMGKEIKFLLHFVKESKQDESGMPNNRFLAERTGGTYSTLKVQPAELEDSGVYFCASSLPGRAEAFFGQGTRLTVV.

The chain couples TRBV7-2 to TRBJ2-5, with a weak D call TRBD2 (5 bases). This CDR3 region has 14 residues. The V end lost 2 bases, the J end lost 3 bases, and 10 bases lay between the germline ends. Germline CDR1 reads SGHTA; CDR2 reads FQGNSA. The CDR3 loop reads CASSLLRVEETQYF. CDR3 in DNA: TGTGCCAGCAGCTTACTGAGGGTGGAAGAGACCCAGTACTTC.